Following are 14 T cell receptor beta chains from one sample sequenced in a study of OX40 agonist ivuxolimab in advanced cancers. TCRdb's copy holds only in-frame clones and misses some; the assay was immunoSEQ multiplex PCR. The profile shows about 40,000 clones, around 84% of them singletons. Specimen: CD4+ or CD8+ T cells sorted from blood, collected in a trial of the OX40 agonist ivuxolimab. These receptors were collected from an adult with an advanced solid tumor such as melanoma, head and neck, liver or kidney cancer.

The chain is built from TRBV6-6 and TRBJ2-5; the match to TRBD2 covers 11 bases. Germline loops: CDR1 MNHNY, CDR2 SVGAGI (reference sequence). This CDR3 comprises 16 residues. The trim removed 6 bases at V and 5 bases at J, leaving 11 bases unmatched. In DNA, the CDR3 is TGTGCCAGCAGCCCCGGGACTAGCGGATTGAGGGAGACCCAGTACTTC. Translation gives CASSPGTSGLRETQYF.

The DNA of the CDR3 is TGCGCCAGCAGCCGCGTCGGGGGGGAGACCTACGAGCAGTACTTC. This translates into CASSRVGGETYEQYF. V is TRBV4-3 and J is TRBJ2-7; 8 positions match TRBD2. The CDR3 extends over 15 amino acids. The germline V gene has CDR1 LGHNA and CDR2 YSLEER. With 4 bases clipped from V and 2 bases from J, the junction kept 7 bases outside the gene matches.

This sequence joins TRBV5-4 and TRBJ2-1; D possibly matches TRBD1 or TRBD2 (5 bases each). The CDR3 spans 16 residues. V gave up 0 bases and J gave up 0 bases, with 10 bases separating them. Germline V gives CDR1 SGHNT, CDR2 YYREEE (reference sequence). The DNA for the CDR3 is TGTGCCAGCAGCTTGGAAAAGGGGAGCTCCTACAATGAGCAGTTCTTC. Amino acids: CASSLEKGSSYNEQFF. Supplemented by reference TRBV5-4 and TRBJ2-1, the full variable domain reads ETGVTQSPTHLIKTRGQQVTLRCSSQSGHNTVSWYQQALGQGPQFIFQYYREEENGRGNFPPRFSGLQFPNYSSELNVNALELDDSALYLCASSLEKGSSYNEQFFGPGTRLTVL.

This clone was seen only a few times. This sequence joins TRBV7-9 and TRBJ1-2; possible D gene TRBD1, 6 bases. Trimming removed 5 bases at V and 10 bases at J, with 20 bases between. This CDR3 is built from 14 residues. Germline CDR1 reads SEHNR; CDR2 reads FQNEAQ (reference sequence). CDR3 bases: TGTGCCAGCAGCCCCGCCACAGGGTTTGACGACTACACCTTC. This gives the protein CASSPATGFDDYTF.

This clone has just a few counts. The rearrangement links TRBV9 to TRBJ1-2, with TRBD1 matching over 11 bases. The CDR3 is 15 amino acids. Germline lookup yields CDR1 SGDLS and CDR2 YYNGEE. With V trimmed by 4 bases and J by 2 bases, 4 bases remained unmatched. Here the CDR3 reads CASSPRTGGNYGYTF. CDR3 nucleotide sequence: TGTGCCAGCAGCCCACGGACAGGGGGCAACTATGGCTACACCTTC.

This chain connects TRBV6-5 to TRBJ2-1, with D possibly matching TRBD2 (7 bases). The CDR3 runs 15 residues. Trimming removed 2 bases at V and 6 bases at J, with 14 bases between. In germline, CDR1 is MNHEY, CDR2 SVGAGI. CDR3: CASSYTGGGPNEQFF. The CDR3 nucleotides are TGTGCCAGCAGTTACACGGGGGGCGGCCCCAATGAGCAGTTCTTC.

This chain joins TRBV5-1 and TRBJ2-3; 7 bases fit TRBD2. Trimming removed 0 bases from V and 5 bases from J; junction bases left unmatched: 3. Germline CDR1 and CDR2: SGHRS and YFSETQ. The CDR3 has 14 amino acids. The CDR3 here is CASSLAGLGDTQYF. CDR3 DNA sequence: TGCGCCAGCAGCTTGGCCGGACTAGGAGATACGCAGTATTTT. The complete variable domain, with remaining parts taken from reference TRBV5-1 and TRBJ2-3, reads KAGVTQTPRYLIKTRGQQVTLSCSPISGHRSVSWYQQTPGQGLQFLFEYFSETQRNKGNFPGRFSGRQFSNSRSEMNVSTLELGDSALYLCASSLAGLGDTQYFGPGTRLTVL.

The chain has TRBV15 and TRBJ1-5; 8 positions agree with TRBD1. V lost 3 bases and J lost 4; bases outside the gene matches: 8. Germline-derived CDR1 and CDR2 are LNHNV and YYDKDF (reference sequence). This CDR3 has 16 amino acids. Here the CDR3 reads CATSSPTGGGNQPQHF. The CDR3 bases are TGTGCCACCAGCAGCCCAACAGGGGGAGGAAATCAGCCCCAGCATTTT. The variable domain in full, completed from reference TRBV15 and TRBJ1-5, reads DAMVIQNPRYQVTQFGKPVTLSCSQTLNHNVMYWYQQKSSQAPKLLFHYYDKDFNNEADTPDNFQSRRPNTSFCFLDIRSPGLGDTAMYLCATSSPTGGGNQPQHFGDGTRLSIL.

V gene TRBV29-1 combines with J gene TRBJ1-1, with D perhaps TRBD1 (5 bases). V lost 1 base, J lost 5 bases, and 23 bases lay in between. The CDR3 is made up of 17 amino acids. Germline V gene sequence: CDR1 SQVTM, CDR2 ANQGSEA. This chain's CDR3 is CSVEVIPSRGGGTEAFF. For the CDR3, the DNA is TGCAGCGTTGAAGTTATCCCCTCCCGGGGGGGAGGGACTGAAGCTTTCTTT.

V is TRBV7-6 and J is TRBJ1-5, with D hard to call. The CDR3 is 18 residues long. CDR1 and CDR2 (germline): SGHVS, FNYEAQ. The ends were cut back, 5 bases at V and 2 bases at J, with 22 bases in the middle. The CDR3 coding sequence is TGTGCCAGCAGCCCAACCCTGGGCGAGTTGTTCGGCAATCAGCCCCAGCATTTT. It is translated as CASSPTLGELFGNQPQHF.

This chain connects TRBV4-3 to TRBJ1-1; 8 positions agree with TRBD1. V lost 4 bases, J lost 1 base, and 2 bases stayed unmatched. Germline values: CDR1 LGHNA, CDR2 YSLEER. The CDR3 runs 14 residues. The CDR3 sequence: CASSRGTGNTEAFF. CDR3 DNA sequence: TGCGCCAGCAGCCGGGGGACAGGGAACACTGAAGCTTTCTTT.

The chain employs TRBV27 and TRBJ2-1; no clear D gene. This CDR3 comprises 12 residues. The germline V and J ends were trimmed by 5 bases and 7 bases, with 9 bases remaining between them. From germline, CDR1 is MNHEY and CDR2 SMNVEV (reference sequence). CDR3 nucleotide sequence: TGTGCCAGCAGTCTAGTGGGGAATGAGCAGTTCTTC. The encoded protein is CASSLVGNEQFF.

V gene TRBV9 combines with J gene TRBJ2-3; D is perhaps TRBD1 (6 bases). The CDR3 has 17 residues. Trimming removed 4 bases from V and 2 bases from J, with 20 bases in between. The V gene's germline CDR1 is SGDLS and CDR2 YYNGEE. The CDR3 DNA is TGTGCCAGCAGCCCCTCTGGGGGACATTCAAACACAGATACGCAGTATTTT. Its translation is CASSPSGGHSNTDTQYF.

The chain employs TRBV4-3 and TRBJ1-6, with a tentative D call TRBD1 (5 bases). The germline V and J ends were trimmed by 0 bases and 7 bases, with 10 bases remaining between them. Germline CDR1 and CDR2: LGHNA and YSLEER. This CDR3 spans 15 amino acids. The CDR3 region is CASSQDRRGNSPLHF. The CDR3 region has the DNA TGCGCCAGCAGCCAAGATCGACGGGGGAATTCACCCCTCCACTTT.